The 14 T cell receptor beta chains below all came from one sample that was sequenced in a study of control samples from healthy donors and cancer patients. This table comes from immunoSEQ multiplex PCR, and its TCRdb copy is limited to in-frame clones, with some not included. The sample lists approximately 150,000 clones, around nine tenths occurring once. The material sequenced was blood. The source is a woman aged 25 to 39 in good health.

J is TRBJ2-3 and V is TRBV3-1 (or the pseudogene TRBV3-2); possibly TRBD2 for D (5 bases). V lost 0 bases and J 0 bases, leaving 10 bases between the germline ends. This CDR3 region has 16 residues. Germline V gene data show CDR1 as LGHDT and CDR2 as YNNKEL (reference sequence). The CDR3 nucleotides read TGTGCCAGCAGCCAAGAAGAGGGCAGGAGCACAGATACGCAGTATTTT. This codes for CASSQEEGRSTDTQYF.

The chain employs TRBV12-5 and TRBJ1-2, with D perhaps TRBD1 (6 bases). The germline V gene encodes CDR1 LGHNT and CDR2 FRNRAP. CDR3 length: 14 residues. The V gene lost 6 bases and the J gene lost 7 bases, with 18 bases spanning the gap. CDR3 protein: CASGDDRNWGGYTF. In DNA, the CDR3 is TGTGCTAGTGGGGATGACAGGAATTGGGGTGGCTACACCTTC. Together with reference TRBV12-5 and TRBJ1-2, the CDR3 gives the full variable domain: DARVTQTPRHKVTEMGQEVTMRCQPILGHNTVFWYRQTMMQGLELLAYFRNRAPLDDSGMPKDRFSAEMPDATLATLKIQPSEPRDSAVYFCASGDDRNWGGYTFGSGTRLTVV.

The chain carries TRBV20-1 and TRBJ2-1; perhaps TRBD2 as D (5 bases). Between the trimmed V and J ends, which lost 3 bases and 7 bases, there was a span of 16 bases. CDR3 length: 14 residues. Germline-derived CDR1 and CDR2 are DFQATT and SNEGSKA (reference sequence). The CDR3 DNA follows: TGCAGTGCTAGTTGGTGGGAGTTGGGTAATGAGCAGTTCTTC. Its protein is CSASWWELGNEQFF.

CDR3 protein: CASSQDPTGGVFYEQYF. CDR3 bases: TGTGCCAGCAGCCAAGACCCGACAGGGGGCGTTTTCTACGAGCAGTACTTC. V gene TRBV4-2 combines with J gene TRBJ2-7; 10 bases fit TRBD1. The V and J ends lost 0 bases and 3 bases, in that order; junction bases with no gene match: 8. The germline CDR1 and CDR2 sequences are LGHNA and YNFKEQ. The CDR3 is made up of 17 amino acids.

This CDR3 is CATSGQGYNEQFF. The CDR3 DNA reads TGTGCCACCAGTGGACAGGGCTACAATGAGCAGTTCTTC. The rearrangement links TRBV24-1 to TRBJ2-1; 7 bases line up with TRBD1. The CDR3 runs 13 residues. V lost 5 bases to trimming and J lost 3 bases; unmatched junction nucleotides: 0. The V gene's germline CDR1 is KGHDR and CDR2 SFDVKD.

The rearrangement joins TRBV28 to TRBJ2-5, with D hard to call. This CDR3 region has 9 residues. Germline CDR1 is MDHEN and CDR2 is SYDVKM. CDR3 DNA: TGTGTTCCTCAAGAGACCCAGTACTTC. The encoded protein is CVPQETQYF.

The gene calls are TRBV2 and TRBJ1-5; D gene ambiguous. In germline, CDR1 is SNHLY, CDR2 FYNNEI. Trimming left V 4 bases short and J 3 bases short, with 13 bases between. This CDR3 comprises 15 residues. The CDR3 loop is CASSAEGTVNQPQHF. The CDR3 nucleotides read TGTGCCAGCAGTGCTGAGGGTACGGTCAATCAGCCCCAGCATTTT. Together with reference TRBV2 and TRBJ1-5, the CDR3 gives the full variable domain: EPEVTQTPSHQVTQMGQEVILRCVPISNHLYFYWYRQILGQKVEFLVSFYNNEISEKSEIFDDQFSVERPDGSNFTLKIRSTKLEDSAMYFCASSAEGTVNQPQHFGDGTRLSIL.

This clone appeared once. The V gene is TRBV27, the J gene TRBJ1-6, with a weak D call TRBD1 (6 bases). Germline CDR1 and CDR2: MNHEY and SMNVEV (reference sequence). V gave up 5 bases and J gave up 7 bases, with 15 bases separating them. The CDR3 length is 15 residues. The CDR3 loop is CASSPHREGNSPLHF. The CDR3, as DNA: TGTGCCAGCAGTCCCCACAGGGAAGGAAATTCACCCCTCCACTTT.

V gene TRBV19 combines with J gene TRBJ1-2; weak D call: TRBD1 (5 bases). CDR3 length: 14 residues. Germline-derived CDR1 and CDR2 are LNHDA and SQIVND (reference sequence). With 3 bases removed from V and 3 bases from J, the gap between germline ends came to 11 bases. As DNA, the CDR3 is TGTGCCAGTAGTATGTGGCTGGGGGACTATGGCTACACCTTC. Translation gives CASSMWLGDYGYTF.

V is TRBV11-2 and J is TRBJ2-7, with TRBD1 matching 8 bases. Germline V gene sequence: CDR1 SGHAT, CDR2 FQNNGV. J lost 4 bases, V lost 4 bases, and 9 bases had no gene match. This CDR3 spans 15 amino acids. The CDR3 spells CASSSRQGQRYEQYF. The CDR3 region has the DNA TGTGCCAGCAGCTCGCGACAGGGGCAGAGGTACGAGCAGTACTTC.

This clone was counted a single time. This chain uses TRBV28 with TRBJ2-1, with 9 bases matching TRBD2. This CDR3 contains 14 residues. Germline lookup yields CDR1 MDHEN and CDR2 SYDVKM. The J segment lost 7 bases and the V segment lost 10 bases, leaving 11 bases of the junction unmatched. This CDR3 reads CATGEGGRANEQFF. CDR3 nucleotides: TGTGCCACGGGAGAGGGCGGGAGGGCTAATGAGCAGTTCTTC.

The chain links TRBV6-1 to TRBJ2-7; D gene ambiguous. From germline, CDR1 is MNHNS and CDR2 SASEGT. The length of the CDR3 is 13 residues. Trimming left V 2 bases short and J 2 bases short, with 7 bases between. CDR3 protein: CASSEYSAYEQYF. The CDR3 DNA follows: TGTGCCAGCAGTGAATACAGTGCCTACGAGCAGTACTTC.

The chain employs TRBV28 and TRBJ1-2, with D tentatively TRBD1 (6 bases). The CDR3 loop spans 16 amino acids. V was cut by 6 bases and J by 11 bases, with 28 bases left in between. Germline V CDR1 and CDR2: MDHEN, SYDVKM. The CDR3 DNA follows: TGTGCCAGCAGACCTTCCACCGAGGGACAACTATTTCTTTACACCTTC. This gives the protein CASRPSTEGQLFLYTF.

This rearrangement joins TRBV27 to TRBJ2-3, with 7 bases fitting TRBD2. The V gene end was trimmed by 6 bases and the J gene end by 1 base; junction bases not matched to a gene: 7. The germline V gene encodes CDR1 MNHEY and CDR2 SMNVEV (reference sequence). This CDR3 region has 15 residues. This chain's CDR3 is CASRFAGAGTDTQYF. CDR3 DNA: TGTGCCAGCAGATTTGCGGGAGCGGGCACAGATACGCAGTATTTT.